The sequence of this TCR beta chain was determined in a study of OX40 agonist ivuxolimab in advanced cancers. This CDR3 has 12 amino acids. Trimming took off 3 bases at V and 3 bases at J, with 7 bases between the two ends. Germline CDR1 and CDR2: SGHKS and YYEKEE (reference sequence). Findings of the study overall: Clonal expansion among partial responders at 0.1-3.0 mg/kg ranked near the lowest.

Only in-frame clones appear in the TCRdb table, and some are missing; sequencing was by immunoSEQ multiplex PCR. This table has about 48,000 clones, about 90% appearing once. In the case of this clone: The antigen is not known.

Material: CD4+ or CD8+ T cells sorted from blood, obtained in a trial of the OX40 agonist ivuxolimab. This TCR derives from an adult with an advanced solid tumor such as melanoma, head and neck, liver or kidney cancer. This chain joins TRBV5-5 and TRBJ2-7; D possibly corresponds to TRBD2 (5 bases). The CDR3 here is CASSYGVYEQYF. The DNA of the CDR3 is TGTGCCAGCAGCTACGGGGTCTACGAGCAGTACTTC. Full variable domain (outside the CDR3, taken from reference TRBV5-5 and TRBJ2-7): DAGVTQSPTHLIKTRGQQVTLRCSPISGHKSVSWYQQVLGQGPQFIFQYYEKEERGRGNFPDRFSARQFPNYSSELNVNALLLGDSALYLCASSYGVYEQYFGPGTRLTVT.